Listed here are 24 T cell receptor beta chains from one sample, sequenced in a study of blood T cell repertoires in COVID-19. This table comes from immunoSEQ multiplex PCR, and its TCRdb copy is limited to in-frame clones, with some not included. The repertoire holds 150,000 to 200,000 clones, with 70% to 80% as singletons. The sample consisted of peripheral blood. The receptors originated from a woman in her 40s with COVID-19, enrolled during active disease.

The V gene is TRBV30, the J gene TRBJ2-7, with TRBD1 matching 9 bases. V lost 6 bases to trimming and J lost 3 bases; unmatched junction nucleotides: 6. The CDR3 loop spans 13 amino acids. Germline V gene data show CDR1 as GTSNPN and CDR2 as SVGIG (reference sequence). The CDR3 loop reads CACTPGQGYEQYF. Here the CDR3 DNA reads TGTGCCTGCACACCGGGACAGGGCTACGAGCAGTACTTC.

The V gene is TRBV24-1, the J gene TRBJ2-7; 8 positions agree with TRBD2. Germline loops: CDR1 KGHDR, CDR2 SFDVKD. Trimming at V came to 6 bases and at J to 0 bases, leaving 12 bases not matched to a gene. This CDR3 comprises 17 residues. The CDR3 DNA reads TGTGCCACCAGTAGGGGTGTCAGCGGGGGTAGCTCCTACGAGCAGTACTTC. Translation gives CATSRGVSGGSSYEQYF.

This sequence joins TRBV5-1 and TRBJ2-2; 9 bases match TRBD1. The germline V gene has CDR1 SGHRS and CDR2 YFSETQ. The CDR3 totals 15 residues. V dropped 2 bases and J dropped 7; count of bases not matched to a gene: 6. CDR3 coding DNA: TGCGCCAGCAGCTTCCTCTGGACAGGGGACGGGGAGCTGTTTTTT. It translates to CASSFLWTGDGELFF.

The chain joins TRBV2 to TRBJ1-4; the D is unclear. V was pared by 6 bases and J by 8 bases, with 4 bases between. Germline V gives CDR1 SNHLY, CDR2 FYNNEI. The CDR3 contains 10 residues. CDR3 residues: CASRREKLFF. In DNA, the CDR3 is TGTGCCAGCAGGAGAGAAAAACTGTTTTTT.

The rearrangement links TRBV6-5 to TRBJ1-1; perhaps TRBD1 as D (5 bases). Germline loops: CDR1 MNHEY, CDR2 SVGAGI. CDR3 size: 13 residues. The V and J ends lost 7 bases and 1 base respectively, with 10 bases between them. The DNA of the CDR3 is TGTGCCAGCAAGGGGCCCGAGAACACTGAAGCTTTCTTT. This gives the protein CASKGPENTEAFF.

V and J are TRBV6-5 and TRBJ1-2; the match to TRBD1 covers 8 bases. Per the germline V gene, CDR1 is MNHEY and CDR2 is SVGAGI. The CDR3 runs 12 residues. V shed 4 bases and J 8 bases; nucleotides not matched to a gene: 3. The CDR3 reads CASSSGGAGYTF. CDR3 in DNA: TGTGCCAGCAGTTCAGGGGGCGCGGGCTACACCTTC.

The chain uses TRBV2 and TRBJ1-1; weak D call: TRBD1 (5 bases). The CDR3 spans 12 residues. Trimming took 6 bases from V and 6 from J, leaving 11 bases between them. CDR1 is SNHLY and CDR2 is FYNNEI in the germline V gene. The CDR3 DNA is TGTGCCAGCAGGGCAGACAGTCCTGAAGCTTTCTTT. Amino acid sequence: CASRADSPEAFF.

The V gene is TRBV7-8, the J gene TRBJ2-5; 8 nucleotides align to TRBD2. Germline CDR1 reads SGHVS; CDR2 reads FQNEAQ. The CDR3 is made up of 16 amino acids. Trimming cost V 10 bases and J 4 bases; bases outside gene matches: 17. CDR3 residues: CATNFGGGKEGETQYF. The DNA for the CDR3 is TGTGCCACCAACTTCGGGGGGGGAAAGGAAGGAGAGACCCAGTACTTC.

The rearrangement uses TRBV7-9 and TRBJ1-1; 7 nucleotides match TRBD1. This CDR3 is built from 18 residues. The V gene's germline CDR1 is SEHNR and CDR2 FQNEAQ (reference sequence). V gave up 5 bases and J gave up 3 bases; unmatched junction bases: 18. CDR3: CASSPPWAGGRTDTEAFF. DNA for the CDR3: TGTGCCAGCAGCCCCCCCTGGGCAGGGGGAAGAACGGACACTGAAGCTTTCTTT.

Ten or more counts support this clone. V and J are TRBV4-3 and TRBJ2-4, with a weak D call TRBD2 (5 bases). Germline V CDR1 and CDR2: LGHNA, YSLEER. The V and J ends lost 1 base and 0 bases respectively, with 19 bases between them. The CDR3 length is 19 residues. In nucleotides, the CDR3 is TGCGCCAGCAGCCAAGGGAGGTGGGAGAGAGACCTAGCCAAAAACATTCAGTACTTC. This gives the protein CASSQGRWERDLAKNIQYF.

The chain carries TRBV7-9 and TRBJ2-3; 7 positions agree with TRBD1. Losses at the gene ends were 5 bases for V and 0 bases for J; bases not matched to a gene: 14. The CDR3 is 18 amino acids. Germline V gene sequence: CDR1 SEHNR, CDR2 FQNEAQ (reference sequence). The CDR3: CASSPRTGVSSSTDTQYF. Here the CDR3 DNA reads TGTGCCAGCAGCCCCCGGACAGGAGTCTCATCCAGCACAGATACGCAGTATTTT.

This clone was observed a single time. The CDR3 nucleotides are TGCGCCAGCAAGTTGGTCGGGGGGCCCGGAGTGGATGAGCAGTTCTTC. Its translation: CASKLVGGPGVDEQFF. The rearrangement joins TRBV5-1 to TRBJ2-1, with D perhaps TRBD2 (7 bases). The CDR3 length is 16 residues. Germline V CDR1 and CDR2: SGHRS, YFSETQ. With 6 bases removed from V and 8 bases from J, the gap between germline ends came to 24 bases. Full variable domain (missing parts from reference TRBV5-1 and TRBJ2-1): KAGVTQTPRYLIKTRGQQVTLSCSPISGHRSVSWYQQTPGQGLQFLFEYFSETQRNKGNFPGRFSGRQFSNSRSEMNVSTLELGDSALYLCASKLVGGPGVDEQFFGPGTRLTVL.

This rearrangement joins TRBV18 to TRBJ2-1; 8 nucleotides line up with TRBD1. The germline CDR1 and CDR2 sequences are KGHSH and LQKENI. This CDR3 has 15 residues. The V and J ends lost 6 bases and 7 bases, in that order; junction bases with no gene match: 11. In DNA, the CDR3 is TGTGCCAGCTCGACCGGGACAGGCGCACCTAATGAGCAGTTCTTC. Translated: CASSTGTGAPNEQFF.

The rearrangement uses TRBV6-5 and TRBJ2-7; a weak D match, TRBD2 (5 bases). The germline gives CDR1 MNHEY, CDR2 SVGAGI. The germline V and J ends were trimmed by 6 bases and 11 bases, with 17 bases remaining between them. The CDR3 runs 12 residues. DNA of the CDR3: TGTGCCAGCAGCCAACTATCGGGGAAGGAGTACTTC. The encoded protein is CASSQLSGKEYF.

V is TRBV5-1 and J is TRBJ1-1; 9 bases align to TRBD1. This CDR3 region has 17 residues. The J segment lost 0 bases and the V segment lost 4 bases, leaving 10 bases of the junction unmatched. The germline V gene has CDR1 SGHRS and CDR2 YFSETQ. The DNA for the CDR3 is TGCGCCAGCAGCGCGAATCCCGGGACAGGGCTGAACACTGAAGCTTTCTTT. Residues: CASSANPGTGLNTEAFF.

This chain uses TRBV7-3 with TRBJ1-1; 8 bases match TRBD1. Losses at the gene ends were 5 bases for V and 10 bases for J; bases not matched to a gene: 12. The germline gives CDR1 SGHTA, CDR2 FQGTGA. The CDR3 sequence is 14 residues long. CDR3 sequence: CASSPGTGAVRAFF. The CDR3 DNA sequence: TGTGCCAGCAGCCCCGGGACAGGAGCCGTGAGAGCTTTCTTT.

This chain joins TRBV5-8 and TRBJ2-5; 9 positions match TRBD2. The CDR3 spans 14 residues. Germline V gives CDR1 SGHTS, CDR2 YDEGEE. V gave up 5 bases and J gave up 1 base; unmatched junction bases: 3. The CDR3 region has the DNA TGTGCCAGCAGGCGGGGACTAGCCCAAGAGACCCAGTACTTC. Its protein is CASRRGLAQETQYF.

The genes are TRBV19 and TRBJ2-7; the D gene is possibly TRBD1 (5 bases). CDR1 LNHDA and CDR2 SQIVND come from the germline V gene (reference sequence). This CDR3 region has 13 residues. V was clipped by 4 bases and J by 0 bases, with 7 bases between them. CDR3 loop: CASSRGNSYEQYF. The CDR3 DNA reads as TGTGCCAGTAGTAGGGGCAACTCCTACGAGCAGTACTTC.

The CDR3 DNA reads TGTGCCAGCAGCTCGGGACAGGTCGCCGATACGCAGTATTTT. Its protein is CASSSGQVADTQYF. The chain carries TRBV3-1 (or the pseudogene TRBV3-2) and TRBJ2-3, with 8 nucleotides matching TRBD1. V was pared by 5 bases and J by 6 bases, with 7 bases of the junction left unmatched. This CDR3 is built from 14 residues. CDR1 LGHDT and CDR2 YNNKEL come from the germline V gene (reference sequence).

This clone was observed once. The chain has TRBV7-6 and TRBJ2-7; 11 bases fit TRBD2. The CDR3 length is 17 residues. J was trimmed by 1 base and V by 1 base; bases with no gene match: 6. CDR1 and CDR2 from the germline V gene are SGHVS and FNYEAQ. The CDR3 reads CASSLGSGRDVSYEQYF. The CDR3 DNA is TGTGCCAGCAGCTTAGGTAGCGGGAGGGATGTGTCCTACGAGCAGTACTTC.

The genes are TRBV7-9 and TRBJ2-7; D possibly corresponds to TRBD2 (6 bases). V dropped 2 bases and J dropped 3 bases, with 11 bases sitting between them. Germline V gives CDR1 SEHNR, CDR2 FQNEAQ (reference sequence). The CDR3 consists of 14 residues. CDR3 protein: CASSLNRENYEQYF. CDR3 nucleotide sequence: TGTGCCAGCAGCTTAAATCGGGAGAACTACGAGCAGTACTTC.

This clone was detected a few times. V is TRBV9 and J is TRBJ1-2, with unresolved D. The V gene's germline CDR1 is SGDLS and CDR2 YYNGEE. This CDR3 has 15 amino acids. Trimming took 4 bases from V and 1 from J, leaving 14 bases between them. CDR3 sequence (DNA): TGTGCCAGCAGCCTCAGAGGGCAGGATAACTATGGCTACACCTTC. Translated, it gives CASSLRGQDNYGYTF.

The chain carries TRBV3-1 (or the pseudogene TRBV3-2) and TRBJ1-6, with TRBD1 matching 10 bases. The CDR3 spans 14 residues. Trimming took 4 bases from V and 8 from J; bases not matched to a gene: 2. Germline V gene lookup returns CDR1 LGHDT and CDR2 YNNKEL (reference sequence). Written as DNA, the CDR3 is TGTGCCAGCAGCCCAGGACAGGGGGATTCACCCCTCCACTTT. Translated, it gives CASSPGQGDSPLHF.

The V call is TRBV5-6, the J call TRBJ2-1, with 7 bases lining up with TRBD2. Germline V gives CDR1 SGHDT, CDR2 YYEEEE. The CDR3 length is 15 residues. V dropped 5 bases and J dropped 0; count of bases not matched to a gene: 5. Here the CDR3 reads CASSLLAPSYNEQFF. CDR3 nucleotide sequence: TGTGCCAGCAGTTTACTAGCGCCCTCCTACAATGAGCAGTTCTTC.